These 15 T cell receptor gamma chains share one sample of origin, sequenced in a study of Vδ1+ human thymocytes. Study results and limitations: Highly polyclonal TRG and TRD repertoires with Gaussian CDR3 length distributions appeared in thymus.

Extracted RNA was reverse transcribed into cDNA. The CDR3 regions were amplified by multiplex PCR from V-gene primers to a constant-region primer. TCRdb reprocessed the multiplex PCR reads using CATT. The sample carries 10,000 to 13,000 gamma-chain clones, approximately 40% recorded once. The antigens for these receptors are not known. Sequencing was done on a sample of Vdelta1+ gamma-delta thymocytes from the thymus. Subset of the sample: FACS-sorted CD3+ TCRalphabeta- TCRVdelta1+ TCRVdelta2- thymocytes. These receptors came from a boy less than two years old who had congenital heart surgery.

In this sample, this clone turned up a few times. The V call is TRGV9, the J call TRGJ1 or TRGJ2. Germline loops: CDR1 GITISATS, CDR2 ISYDGTV (reference sequence). The length of the CDR3 is 14 residues. V trimming: 1 base; J trimming: 2 bases; junction bases outside the gene matches: 5. CDR3 in DNA: TGTGCCTTGTGGGAGGTTCTTTATTATTATAAGAAACTCTTT. It translates to CALWEVLYYYKKLF.

The chain links TRGV4 to TRGJ1 or TRGJ2. The J gene, not given by TCRdb, was assigned here from a germline match of the nucleotide sequence. The CDR3 totals 13 residues. Germline V gives CDR1 EGSTGY, CDR2 YDSYTSSV. The V gene end was trimmed by 5 bases and the J gene end by 2 bases; junction bases not matched to a gene: 6. Here the CDR3 reads CATWGGDYYKKLF. The CDR3 DNA follows: TGTGCCACCTGGGGCGGGGATTATTATAAGAAACTCTTT.

This clone has just a few counts. The chain has TRGV4 and TRGJ1 or TRGJ2. The trim removed 1 base at V and 9 bases at J, leaving 12 bases unmatched. The CDR3 loop spans 14 amino acids. The germline gives CDR1 EGSTGY, CDR2 YDSYTSSV. The CDR3 DNA follows: TGTGCCACCTGGGATGGCAGAGAGTGCCTTAAGAAACTCTTT. Amino acids: CATWDGRECLKKLF.

J is TRGJ1 or TRGJ2 and V is TRGV5. TCRdb leaves out the J gene; it was filled in here by matching the DNA to germline. The CDR3 has 15 residues. Per the germline V gene, CDR1 is VINAFY and CDR2 is YDVSNSKD. Germline trimming cut 4 bases from V and 12 bases from J; bases unmatched to any gene: 21. The CDR3 DNA is TGTGCCACCTGGGAGCTTCGGACAACAAGCGCTACGAAACTCTTT. The encoded protein is CATWELRTTSATKLF.

The chain joins TRGV5 to TRGJP2. The J gene is not listed in TCRdb, so it was assigned here from a DNA match to germline. CDR1 is VINAFY and CDR2 is YDVSNSKD in the germline V gene. The CDR3 runs to 17 residues. The V and J ends lost 0 bases and 1 base, in that order; junction bases with no gene match: 8. CDR3 bases: TGTGCCACCTGGGACAGGCCAGGGGGTAGTAGTGATTGGATCAAGACGTTT. Translated, it gives CATWDRPGGSSDWIKTF.

The chain has TRGV5 and TRGJ1 or TRGJ2. TCRdb lists no J gene, so it was determined here by aligning the DNA to germline. The CDR3 covers 13 residues. V was clipped by 3 bases and J by 8 bases; unmatched bases: 10. Per germline, CDR1 VINAFY and CDR2 YDVSNSKD. The CDR3 sequence: CATWDGLRDKKLF. CDR3 nucleotide sequence: TGTGCCACCTGGGACGGACTTAGGGATAAGAAACTCTTT.

Here the V gene is TRGV5, but the J gene went uncalled. The CDR3 length is 10 residues. The germline CDR1 and CDR2 sequences are VINAFY and YDVSNSKD. CDR3 coding DNA: TGTGCCACCTGGGACAGGGTTATGCTCTTT. Its translation is CATWDRVMLF.

The chain is built from TRGV2 and TRGJ1 or TRGJ2. Since TCRdb gives no J gene, matching the DNA to germline was used here to assign it. Trimming at V came to 0 bases and at J to 2 bases, leaving 4 bases not matched to a gene. The CDR3 contains 14 residues. Germline values: CDR1 EGSNGY, CDR2 YDSYNSKV. In DNA form, the CDR3 reads TGTGCCACCTGGGACGGGCGTGATTATTATAAGAAACTCTTT. It translates to CATWDGRDYYKKLF.

The rearrangement links TRGV9 to TRGJP. No J segment appears in TCRdb, so it was assigned here by matching the sequence to germline. Germline loops: CDR1 GITISATS, CDR2 ISYDGTV (reference sequence). The CDR3 is 17 amino acids. J gave up 7 bases and V 0 bases, and 6 bases lay outside the gene matches. DNA for the CDR3: TGTGCCTTGTGGGAGGTGCATCCCGAGTTGGGCAAAAAAATCAAGGTATTT. Translating gives CALWEVHPELGKKIKVF.

This chain joins TRGV2 and TRGJ1 or TRGJ2. CDR1 is EGSNGY, CDR2 YDSYNSKV, per germline. The CDR3 runs 11 residues. V gave up 0 bases and J gave up 11 bases; unmatched junction bases: 4. This CDR3 reads CATWDGREKLF. The CDR3 nucleotides read TGTGCCACCTGGGACGGGCGTGAGAAACTCTTT.

This clone was seen only once. V and J are TRGV5 and TRGJ1 or TRGJ2. TCRdb leaves out the J gene; it was filled in here by matching the DNA to germline. CDR1 VINAFY and CDR2 YDVSNSKD come from the germline V gene. The CDR3 is made up of 13 amino acids. V shed 0 bases, J shed 8 bases, and the junction held 7 bases outside the gene matches. The CDR3 is CATWDRSGHKKLF. Written as DNA, the CDR3 is TGTGCCACCTGGGACAGGTCCGGGCATAAGAAACTCTTT.

To note about this clone: The sample contains more than one DNA sequence encoding this CDR3. The V gene is TRGV4, the J gene TRGJ1 or TRGJ2. TCRdb lists no J gene, so it was determined here by aligning the DNA to germline. Per the germline V gene, CDR1 is EGSTGY and CDR2 is YDSYTSSV. With V trimmed by 0 bases and J by 9 bases, 5 bases remained unmatched. The CDR3 totals 12 residues. The CDR3 loop is CATWDGRVKKLF. The CDR3 DNA sequence: TGTGCCACCTGGGATGGGCGGGTTAAGAAACTCTTT.

There are a few counts of this clone. This chain joins TRGV8 and TRGJ1 or TRGJ2. The CDR3 sequence is 13 residues long. Germline lookup yields CDR1 VENAVY and CDR2 YDSYNSRV. J gave up 5 bases and V 0 bases, and 4 bases lay outside the gene matches. The CDR3 reads CATWDRRHYKKLF. The CDR3 bases are TGTGCCACCTGGGATAGGCGACATTATAAGAAACTCTTT.

In regard to this clone: Given a much more abundant clone one base away, this may be a read error. This chain connects TRGV9 to TRGJ1 or TRGJ2. Matching the DNA to germline supplied the J gene, which TCRdb does not give. Per germline, CDR1 GITISATS and CDR2 ISYDGTV (reference sequence). V shed 0 bases, J shed 6 bases, and the junction held 5 bases outside the gene matches. This CDR3 contains 13 residues. CDR3 sequence: CALWEVHCYKKLF. The CDR3 nucleotides read TGTGCCTTGTGGGAGGTGCACTGTTATAAGAAACTCTTT.

This chain links TRGV4 with TRGJ1 or TRGJ2. Because TCRdb records no J gene, it was assigned here through a match of the DNA to germline. The CDR3 has 16 amino acids. V shed 0 bases, J shed 5 bases, and the junction held 13 bases outside the gene matches. Germline-derived CDR1 and CDR2 are EGSTGY and YDSYTSSV. CDR3 sequence reads: CATWDGPTGFDYKKLF. The CDR3 DNA reads as TGTGCCACCTGGGATGGGCCGACTGGATTTGATTATAAGAAACTCTTT.